The next 18 T cell receptor beta chains were all read from a single sample in a study of blood T cell repertoires in COVID-19. Assay used: immunoSEQ multiplex PCR; TCRdb lists only in-frame clones, some missing. The sample has over 200,000 clones; 83% are singletons. Sequencing was performed on peripheral blood. The receptors were sampled from a woman between 35 and 50 years old with active or convalescent COVID-19.

J is TRBJ2-7 and V is TRBV28; TRBD1 agrees at 9 bases. With 7 bases clipped from V and 2 bases from J, the junction kept 12 bases outside the gene matches. The V gene's germline CDR1 is MDHEN and CDR2 SYDVKM. The CDR3 is made up of 16 amino acids. This CDR3 reads CASTGGGTGSPYEQYF. The CDR3 nucleotides read TGTGCCAGCACCGGGGGCGGGACAGGGTCCCCCTACGAGCAGTACTTC.

J is TRBJ1-2 and V is TRBV6-1; 7 nucleotides line up with TRBD1. The J segment lost 8 bases and the V segment lost 0 bases, leaving 21 bases of the junction unmatched. The CDR3 contains 19 residues. Germline values: CDR1 MNHNS, CDR2 SASEGT. This chain's CDR3 is CASSEAPRQGDFSRRGYTF. The DNA for the CDR3 is TGTGCCAGCAGTGAAGCGCCTCGACAGGGTGACTTTAGCCGAAGGGGCTACACCTTC.

This clone appeared once. V usage is TRBV3-1 (or the pseudogene TRBV3-2) and J usage is TRBJ2-3; 8 bases agree with TRBD2. Germline V gene data show CDR1 as LGHDT and CDR2 as YNNKEL (reference sequence). This CDR3 contains 15 residues. V was clipped by 7 bases and J by 2 bases; unmatched bases: 8. The CDR3 DNA follows: TGTGCCAGCAACTACGGGACTAGACTCACAGATACGCAGTATTTT. Translation: CASNYGTRLTDTQYF.

The chain uses TRBV11-1 and TRBJ2-7, with TRBD1 identical over 8 bases. In germline, CDR1 is SGHAT, CDR2 FQDESV (reference sequence). There are 14 residues in the CDR3. J gave up 1 base and V 4 bases, and 3 bases lay outside the gene matches. For the CDR3, the DNA is TGTGCCAGCAGCTACCGGGACAGGTCCTACGAGCAGTACTTC. This encodes CASSYRDRSYEQYF.

In the case of this clone: In the same sample, other DNA sequences code for this CDR3. J is TRBJ2-3 and V is TRBV5-1; 9 bases are shared with TRBD1. The CDR3 has 14 amino acids. CDR1 is SGHRS and CDR2 is YFSETQ in the germline V gene. With 3 bases clipped from V and 1 base from J, the junction kept 0 bases outside the gene matches. This CDR3 is CASSWTGGTDTQYF. CDR3 nucleotide sequence: TGCGCCAGCAGCTGGACAGGGGGCACAGATACGCAGTATTTT.

This sequence joins TRBV18 and TRBJ1-1; D call uncertain. Germline V gene lookup returns CDR1 KGHSH and CDR2 LQKENI. V lost 2 bases and J lost 0, with 10 bases in between. CDR3 length: 15 amino acids. The CDR3 region has the DNA TGTGCCAGCTCACCATCACTAGCTTTGAACACTGAAGCTTTCTTT. It translates to CASSPSLALNTEAFF. Full variable domain (rest looked up from reference TRBV18 and TRBJ1-1): NAGVMQNPRHLVRRRGQEARLRCSPMKGHSHVYWYRQLPEEGLKFMVYLQKENIIDESGMPKERFSAEFPKEGPSILRIQQVVRGDSAAYFCASSPSLALNTEAFFGQGTRLTVV.

This clone was seen a handful of times. This chain uses TRBV12-3 or TRBV12-4 with TRBJ1-2; 8 nucleotides line up with TRBD1. This CDR3 comprises 13 residues. V lost 6 bases, J lost 3 bases, and 3 bases stayed unmatched. CDR3 in DNA: TGTGCCAGCAGAGAGACAGGGGACTATGGCTACACCTTC. Its protein product is CASRETGDYGYTF.

The chain recombines TRBV5-6 with TRBJ1-2; TRBD1 agrees at 7 bases. CDR1 is SGHDT and CDR2 is YYEEEE in the germline V gene. V dropped 4 bases and J dropped 8; count of bases not matched to a gene: 11. CDR3 length: 14 amino acids. CDR3 region: CASSQTGSGRGYTF. CDR3 DNA sequence: TGTGCCAGCAGCCAGACAGGGAGTGGGAGAGGCTACACCTTC. Full variable domain (remainder filled in from reference TRBV5-6 and TRBJ1-2): DAGVTQSPTHLIKTRGQQVTLRCSPKSGHDTVSWYQQALGQGPQFIFQYYEEEERQRGNFPDRFSGHQFPNYSSELNVNALLLGDSALYLCASSQTGSGRGYTFGSGTRLTVV.

The V call is TRBV28, the J call TRBJ1-4; a weak D match, TRBD1 (6 bases). The germline gives CDR1 MDHEN, CDR2 SYDVKM. The CDR3 contains 16 residues. V was cut by 4 bases and J by 8 bases, with 20 bases left in between. CDR3 region: CASSYLGATEGEKLFF. The CDR3 bases are TGTGCCAGCAGTTATTTGGGGGCTACCGAGGGGGAAAAACTGTTTTTT.

The V call is TRBV19, the J call TRBJ1-3; 7 bases are shared with TRBD1. Germline lookup yields CDR1 LNHDA and CDR2 SQIVND (reference sequence). Germline trimming cut 7 bases from V and 4 bases from J; bases unmatched to any gene: 10. The length of the CDR3 is 15 residues. The CDR3 loop reads CASTADRVRGNTIYF. In DNA, the CDR3 is TGTGCCAGTACTGCCGACAGGGTTAGAGGAAACACCATATATTTT.

The chain links TRBV4-2 to TRBJ2-4; D is possibly TRBD2 (5 bases). Trimming cost V 1 base and J 3 bases, with 10 bases left between them. Germline assignment: CDR1 LGHNA and CDR2 YNFKEQ. CDR3 length: 15 amino acids. The CDR3 sequence is CASSQAHEGKNIQYF. The CDR3 region has the DNA TGTGCCAGCAGCCAAGCACATGAGGGCAAAAACATTCAGTACTTC.

This clone was observed a handful of times. The chain has TRBV4-2 and TRBJ1-6, with D unclear. Per germline, CDR1 LGHNA and CDR2 YNFKEQ. The CDR3 spans 16 residues. The V end lost 3 bases, the J end lost 1 base, and 10 bases lay between the germline ends. The CDR3 sequence is CASSHTGISYNSPLHF. The CDR3 DNA sequence: TGTGCCAGCAGCCACACCGGGATATCCTATAATTCACCCCTCCACTTT.

This clone came up once. J is TRBJ1-1 and V is TRBV5-8; a weak D match, TRBD1 (6 bases). Looked up from germline, CDR1 is SGHTS and CDR2 is YDEGEE. This CDR3 spans 14 amino acids. The ends were cut back, 3 bases at V and 0 bases at J, with 9 bases in the middle. CDR3 DNA sequence: TGTGCCAGCAGCTGGGACATCATGAACACTGAAGCTTTCTTT. This encodes CASSWDIMNTEAFF.

J is TRBJ2-3 and V is TRBV6-5, with 7 bases identical to TRBD2. CDR1 MNHEY and CDR2 SVGAGI come from the germline V gene. The CDR3 extends over 14 amino acids. Germline trimming cut 7 bases from V and 1 base from J; bases unmatched to any gene: 5. The CDR3 DNA is TGTGCCAGCACGGGGGGTAGGCGCACAGATACGCAGTATTTT. It specifies CASTGGRRTDTQYF.

The J gene is TRBJ2-7, the V gene TRBV6-5; TRBD1 is a possible D gene (5 bases). V was pared by 6 bases and J by 4 bases, with 13 bases between. Germline values: CDR1 MNHEY, CDR2 SVGAGI. This CDR3 is built from 13 residues. The CDR3 DNA reads as TGTGCCAGCAGCAGGGTGACGGAGTACGAGCAGTACTTC. As protein: CASSRVTEYEQYF.

The chain combines TRBV21-1 with TRBJ1-2; no check of the table's D call, TRBD1, against the DNA was made. TRBV21-1 is a listed pseudogene. CDR3 length: 14 residues. The CDR3 DNA reads TGTGCCAGCGGAAGGACAGGGGGCGTCTATGGCTACACCTTC. This codes for CASGRTGGVYGYTF.

This chain joins TRBV15 and TRBJ2-4; possibly TRBD2 for D (5 bases). This CDR3 is built from 15 residues. The germline CDR1 and CDR2 sequences are LNHNV and YYDKDF (reference sequence). Trimming left V 0 bases short and J 6 bases short, with 12 bases between. This CDR3 reads CATSRDRGGLNIQYF. The CDR3 DNA reads TGTGCCACCAGCAGAGATCGCGGTGGACTAAACATTCAGTACTTC.

The gene calls are TRBV19 and TRBJ1-5; no clear D. V lost 6 bases and J 7 bases, leaving 13 bases between the germline ends. Germline V CDR1 and CDR2: LNHDA, SQIVND (reference sequence). CDR3 length: 13 residues. The CDR3 nucleotides are TGTGCCAGTAGGGTGTCCCAGCGGCAGCCCCAGCATTTT. Its translation is CASRVSQRQPQHF.